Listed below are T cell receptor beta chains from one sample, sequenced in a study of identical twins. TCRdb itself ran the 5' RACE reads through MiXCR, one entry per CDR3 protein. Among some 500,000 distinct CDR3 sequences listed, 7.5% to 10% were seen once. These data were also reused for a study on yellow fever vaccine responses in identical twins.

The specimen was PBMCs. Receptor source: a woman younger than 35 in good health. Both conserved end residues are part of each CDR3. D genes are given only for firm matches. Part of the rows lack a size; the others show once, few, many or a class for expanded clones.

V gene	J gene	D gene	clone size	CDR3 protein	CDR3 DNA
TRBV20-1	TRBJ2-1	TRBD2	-	CSARARTSGSRRSYNEQFF	TGCAGTGCTAGAGCCCGGACTAGCGGGAGTCGACGCTCCTACAATGAGCAGTTCTTC
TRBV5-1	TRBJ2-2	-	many	CASSLDPGLNTGELFF	TGCGCCAGCAGTCTGGACCCGGGACTCAACACCGGGGAGCTGTTTTTT
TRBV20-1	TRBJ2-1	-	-	CSAILRVRYDNEQFF	TGCAGTGCTATCCTCAGGGTACGTTACGACAATGAGCAGTTCTTC
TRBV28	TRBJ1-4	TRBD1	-	CASSSDVGTGNEKLFF	TGTGCCAGCAGTTCGGATGTCGGGACAGGCAATGAAAAACTGTTTTTT
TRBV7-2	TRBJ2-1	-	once	CASSLQEIYNEQFF	TGTGCCAGCAGCTTGCAGGAGATCTACAATGAGCAGTTCTTC
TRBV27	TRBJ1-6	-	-	CASSLLGRSESPLHF	TGTGCCAGCAGCCTCTTGGGCAGATCGGAGTCACCCCTCCACTTT
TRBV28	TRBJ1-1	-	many	CASSFSGLGTEAFF	TGTGCCAGCAGTTTTTCTGGGTTGGGGACTGAAGCTTTCTTT
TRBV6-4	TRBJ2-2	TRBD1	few	CASSDSPGTGNTGELFF	TGTGCCAGCAGTGACTCTCCCGGGACAGGGAACACCGGGGAGCTGTTTTTT
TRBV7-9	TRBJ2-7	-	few	CASSQTAGIEQYF	TGTGCCAGCAGCCAAACGGCAGGGATCGAGCAGTACTTC
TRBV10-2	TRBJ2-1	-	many	CASSPTGTGTYNEQFF	TGCGCCAGCAGCCCTACCGGGACTGGAACCTACAATGAGCAGTTCTTC
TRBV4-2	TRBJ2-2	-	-	CASSPDPSSPNTGELFF	TGTGCCAGCAGCCCGGACCCTAGCTCACCGAACACCGGGGAGCTGTTTTTT
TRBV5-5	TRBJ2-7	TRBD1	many	CASSSGQGFDEQYF	TGTGCCAGCAGCTCGGGACAGGGGTTCGACGAGCAGTACTTC
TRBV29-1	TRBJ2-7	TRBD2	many	CSVEGLAGAYEQYF	TGCAGCGTTGAAGGACTAGCGGGAGCCTACGAGCAGTACTTC
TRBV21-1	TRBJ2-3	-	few	CASGLAGGRETDTQYF	TGTGCCAGCGGGCTAGCGGGGGGGCGTGAGACAGATACGCAGTATTTT
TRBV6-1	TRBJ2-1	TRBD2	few	CASRLAMSSYNEQFF	TGTGCCAGCAGACTAGCGATGAGCTCCTACAATGAGCAGTTCTTC
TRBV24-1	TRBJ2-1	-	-	CATSDPGVYTEQFF	TGTGCCACCAGCGACCCAGGGGTTTACACTGAGCAGTTCTTC
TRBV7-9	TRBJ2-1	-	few	CASSSGTRGNEQFF	TGTGCCAGCAGCTCCGGGACCCGGGGGAATGAGCAGTTCTTC
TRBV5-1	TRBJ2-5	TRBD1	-	CASFGQGEEETQYF	TGCGCCAGCTTCGGACAGGGTGAAGAAGAGACCCAGTACTTC
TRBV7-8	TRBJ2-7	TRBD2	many	CASSLKREGTYEQYF	TGTGCCAGCAGCTTAAAGCGGGAGGGAACCTACGAGCAGTACTTC
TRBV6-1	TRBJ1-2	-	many	CASSPWGANYGYTF	TGTGCCAGCAGTCCATGGGGGGCGAACTATGGCTACACCTTC
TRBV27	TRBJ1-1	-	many	CASSRGLMNTEAFF	TGTGCCAGCAGTCGGGGCCTGATGAACACTGAAGCTTTCTTT
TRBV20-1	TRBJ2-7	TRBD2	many	CLPRLAGDYEQYF	TGCTTACCGCGACTAGCGGGTGATTACGAGCAGTACTTC
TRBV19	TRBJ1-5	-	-	CASSNSLGNQPQHF	TGTGCCAGTAGTAACTCCCTGGGGAATCAGCCCCAGCATTTT
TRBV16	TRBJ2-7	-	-	CASSRGTPLDEQYF	TGTGCCAGCAGTCGGGGTACCCCACTAGACGAGCAGTACTTC
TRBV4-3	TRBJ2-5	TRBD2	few	CASSQDKTSGGQETQYF	TGCGCCAGCAGCCAAGATAAGACTAGCGGGGGACAAGAGACCCAGTACTTC
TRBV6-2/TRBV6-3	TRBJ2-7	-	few	CASKWAGNEQYF	TGTGCCAGCAAATGGGCTGGGAACGAGCAGTACTTC
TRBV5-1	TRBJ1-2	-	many	CASSLAGGAGINYGYTF	TGCGCCAGCAGCTTGGCTGGGGGCGCAGGGATTAACTATGGCTACACCTTC
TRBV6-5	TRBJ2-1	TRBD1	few	CASSYVGQGAGEQFF	TGTGCCAGCAGTTACGTAGGACAGGGGGCCGGTGAGCAGTTCTTC
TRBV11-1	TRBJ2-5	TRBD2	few	CASSFRRGTTQETQYF	TGTGCCAGCAGCTTTCGACGAGGGACTACCCAAGAGACCCAGTACTTC
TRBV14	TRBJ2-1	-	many	CASSRSLELSYNEQFF	TGTGCCAGCAGCCGCTCACTCGAACTCTCCTACAATGAGCAGTTCTTC
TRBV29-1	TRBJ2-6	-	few	CSGYTSFSGANVLTF	TGCAGCGGGTATACGTCCTTCTCTGGGGCCAACGTCCTGACTTTC
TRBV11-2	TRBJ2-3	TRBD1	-	CASSGQGGRDTQYF	TGTGCCAGCAGCGGACAGGGTGGGAGAGATACGCAGTATTTT
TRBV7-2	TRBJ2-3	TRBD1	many	CASSWGQGVGTDTQYF	TGTGCCAGCAGCTGGGGCCAGGGGGTAGGCACAGATACGCAGTATTTT
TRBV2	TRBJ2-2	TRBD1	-	CASSKHGTGGQKTGELFF	TGTGCCAGCAGTAAACATGGGACAGGAGGACAAAAAACCGGGGAGCTGTTTTTT
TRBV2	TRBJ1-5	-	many	CASNKDSNQPQHF	TGTGCCAGCAATAAGGATAGCAATCAGCCCCAGCATTTT
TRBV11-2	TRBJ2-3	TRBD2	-	CASSPLKGSGGRKDTQYF	TGTGCCAGCAGCCCCCTGAAAGGTAGCGGGGGGAGAAAAGATACGCAGTATTTT
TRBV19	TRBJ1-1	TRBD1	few	CASRPRGSMNTEAFF	TGTGCCAGTAGACCCAGGGGGAGCATGAACACTGAAGCTTTCTTT
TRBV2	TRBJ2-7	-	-	CASSVRPLLYEQYF	TGTGCCAGCAGTGTGCGGCCACTCCTCTACGAGCAGTACTTC
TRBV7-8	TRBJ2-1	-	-	CASSINRADEQFF	TGTGCCAGCAGTATAAACAGGGCCGATGAGCAGTTCTTC
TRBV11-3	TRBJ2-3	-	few	CASSLEVLRRTTDTQYF	TGTGCCAGCAGCTTAGAGGTGTTGCGGCGGACCACAGATACGCAGTATTTT
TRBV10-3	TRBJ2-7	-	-	CAISVRAYEQYF	TGTGCCATCAGTGTTCGTGCCTACGAGCAGTACTTC
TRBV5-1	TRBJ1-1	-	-	CASSQTVDTEAFF	TGCGCCAGCAGCCAGACAGTAGACACTGAAGCTTTCTTT
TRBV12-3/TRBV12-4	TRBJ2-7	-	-	CASSRQNTYEQYF	TGTGCCAGCTCCCGCCAAAATACCTACGAGCAGTACTTC
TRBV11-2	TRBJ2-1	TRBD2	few	CASSLDLAGVYNEQFF	TGTGCCAGCAGCTTAGACCTAGCGGGGGTCTACAATGAGCAGTTCTTC
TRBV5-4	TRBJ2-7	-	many	CASSPHSTGNYEQYF	TGTGCCAGCAGCCCCCATTCGACGGGGAACTACGAGCAGTACTTC
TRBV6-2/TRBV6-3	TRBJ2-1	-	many	CASSYSFSNEQFF	TGTGCCAGCAGTTACTCCTTCTCCAATGAGCAGTTCTTC
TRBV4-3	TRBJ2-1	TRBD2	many	CASSQMGTSTYNEQFF	TGCGCCAGCAGCCAAATGGGGACTAGCACCTACAATGAGCAGTTCTTC
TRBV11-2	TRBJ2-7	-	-	CASSLPNSYEQYF	TGTGCCAGCAGCTTACCCAATTCCTACGAGCAGTACTTC
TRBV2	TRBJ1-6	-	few	CASSVDRNSPLHF	TGTGCCAGCAGTGTTGACCGCAATTCACCCCTCCACTTT
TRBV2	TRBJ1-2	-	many	CATYSNYGYTF	TGTGCCACCTACAGTAACTATGGCTACACCTTC
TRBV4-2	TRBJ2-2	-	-	CASSQADNRVSEVRVTNTGELFF	TGTGCCAGCAGCCAAGCAGACAACAGGGTCAGCGAAGTCAGGGTGACGAACACCGGGGAGCTGTTTTTT
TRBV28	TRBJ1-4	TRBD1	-	CASSLTPLVDRENEKLFF	TGTGCCAGCAGTTTAACCCCCCTCGTCGACAGGGAGAATGAAAAACTGTTTTTT
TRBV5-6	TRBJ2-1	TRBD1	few	CASSGDRDEQFF	TGTGCCAGCAGCGGGGACAGGGATGAGCAGTTCTTC
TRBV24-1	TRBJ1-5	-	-	CATSDFFLQSGNQPQHF	TGTGCCACCAGTGATTTCTTTTTGCAGTCTGGCAATCAGCCCCAGCATTTT
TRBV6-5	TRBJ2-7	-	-	CASNDRSYEQYF	TGTGCCAGCAACGACAGGAGCTACGAGCAGTACTTC
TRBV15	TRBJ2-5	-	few	CATSQGGGGETQYF	TGTGCCACCAGCCAGGGGGGGGGCGGAGAGACCCAGTACTTC
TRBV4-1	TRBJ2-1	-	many	CASSQVGTAKGSYNEQFF	TGCGCCAGCAGCCAAGTGGGAACAGCCAAGGGATCCTACAATGAGCAGTTCTTC
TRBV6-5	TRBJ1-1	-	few	CASSYGVGLNIHTEAFF	TGTGCCAGCAGTTATGGCGTTGGACTGAATATACACACTGAAGCTTTCTTT
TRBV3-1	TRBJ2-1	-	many	CASSQVQGRNEQFF	TGTGCCAGCAGCCAAGTTCAGGGTCGCAATGAGCAGTTCTTC